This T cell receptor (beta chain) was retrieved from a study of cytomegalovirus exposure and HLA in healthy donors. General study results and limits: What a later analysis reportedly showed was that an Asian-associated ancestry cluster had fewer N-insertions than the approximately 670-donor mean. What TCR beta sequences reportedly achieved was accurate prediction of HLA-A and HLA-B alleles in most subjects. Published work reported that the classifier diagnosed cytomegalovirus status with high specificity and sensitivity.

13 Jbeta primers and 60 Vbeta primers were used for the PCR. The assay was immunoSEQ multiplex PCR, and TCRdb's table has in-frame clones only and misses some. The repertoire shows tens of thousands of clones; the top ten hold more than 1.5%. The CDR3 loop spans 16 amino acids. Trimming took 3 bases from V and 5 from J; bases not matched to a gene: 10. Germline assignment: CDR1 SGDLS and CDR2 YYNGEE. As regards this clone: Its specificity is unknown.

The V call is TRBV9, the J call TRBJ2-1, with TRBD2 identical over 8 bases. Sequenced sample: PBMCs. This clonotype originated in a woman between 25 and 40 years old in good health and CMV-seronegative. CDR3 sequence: CASSEMSGGTNNEQFF. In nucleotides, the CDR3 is TGTGCCAGCAGCGAAATGTCGGGAGGGACGAACAATGAGCAGTTCTTC.